This T cell receptor (beta chain) originates from a study of cytomegalovirus exposure and HLA in healthy donors. Regarding the study as a whole: High specificity and sensitivity for cytomegalovirus status were reported for the classifier. As a later analysis revealed, the rate of TCR association differed by HLA locus, with DRB1 most and HLA-C fewest.

Donors likely had unrecorded immune exposures despite being nominally healthy when sampled. Germline CDR1 MGHRA, CDR2 YSYEKL. Deletions cut 1 base from V and 0 bases from J, with 13 bases between. The CDR3 sequence is 16 residues long. Notes on this clone: The antigen is unknown.

The PCR used 60 Vbeta and 13 Jbeta primers. Clones were sequenced by immunoSEQ multiplex PCR, and TCRdb holds only the in-frame ones, with some missing. The data contain 120,000 to 150,000 clones, around 80% of them seen just once; the ten biggest clones take up about 3.4%. This TCR derives from a man between 18 and 35 years old in good health and CMV-seropositive. The genes are TRBV4-1 and TRBJ2-7; weak D call: TRBD2 (6 bases). The sample comprised PBMCs. The CDR3 reads CASSQGAAGSSYEQYF. CDR3 DNA sequence: TGCGCCAGCAGCCAAGGTGCCGCGGGAAGCTCCTACGAGCAGTACTTC.